This T cell receptor (beta chain) was documented in a study of shared clonotypes between healthy human individuals. Turning to the study itself: Those who served as donors were a couple of women and three men between the ages of 18 and 49.

Libraries were prepared by immunoSEQ multiplex PCR; TCRdb keeps only in-frame clonotypes and omits some of them. The sample holds under 1,100,000 clones, 60% to 80% seen once. General observations from the study: Of the naive CD4 clonotypes, 4% to 5% were shared across a handful of donors. Sorted-subset sequencing was shown by rarefaction to be incomplete despite large depth.

With regard to this clone: Its target is unknown.

Trimming cost V 4 bases and J 3 bases, with 20 bases left between them. The CDR3 has 18 amino acids. CDR1 is SGHKS and CDR2 is YYEKEE in the germline V gene (reference sequence). The sequenced sample was memory CD4+ T cells sorted from blood. Indicated subset: CD45RA-negative fraction. The origin of this receptor is a young man in good health. The chain has TRBV5-5 and TRBJ1-6; D possibly corresponds to TRBD1 (5 bases). In DNA, the CDR3 is TGTGCCAGCAGCCCCTCAATCCCGGGACTGAGCTATAATTCACCCCTCCACTTT. It specifies CASSPSIPGLSYNSPLHF.